This T cell receptor (beta chain) was sequenced for a study of neurological immune-mediated disorders. cDNA was made by 5'RACE with 10-nucleotide random UMIs. TCRdb re-called the 5' RACE reads through MiXCR, storing one row per CDR3 protein. The top ten clones hold approximately 3% of a sample with 50,000 to 60,000 distinct CDR3 sequences, 2% to 3% of them seen once. Findings and limits, study-wide: One related-CDR3 cluster, which may be a signature, held the repertoires of 18 of 34 multiple sclerosis patients after phylogenetic grouping.

This clonotype was observed many times. Its antigen is unknown. This CDR3 is built from 13 residues. CDR1 and CDR2 from the germline V gene are DFQATT and SNEGSKA (reference sequence). V was trimmed by 6 bases and J by 5 bases, leaving 13 bases between them. V gene TRBV20-1 combines with J gene TRBJ2-2; D could derive from TRBD1 or TRBD2 (6 bases each). The source is a man aged 45-65 years with multiple sclerosis. The sample consisted of PBMCs. The chain's CDR3 is CSASRGGTGELFF. The CDR3 region has the DNA TGCAGTGCCAGTAGAGGGGGGACCGGGGAGCTGTTTTTT.